The rows below give T cell receptor beta chains drawn from one sample of a study of blood T cells in healthy people across ages. Using its own MiXCR run on the 5' RACE reads, TCRdb lists one record per CDR3 protein. The repertoire holds about 640,000 distinct CDR3 sequences, roughly 50% seen once, with 30% to 45% in the top ten. Material for sequencing was blood. The receptors stem from a man aged 60-69 years in good health. Both conserved end residues are part of each CDR3. The D gene is left open where the match is weak. Part of the rows lack a size; the others show once, few, many or a class for expanded clones.

clone size,D gene,J gene,V gene,CDR3 DNA,CDR3 protein
NA,TRBD1,TRBJ2-7,TRBV20-1,TGCAGTGCTAGAGGGGGACAGGCCTACGAGCAGTACTTC,CSARGGQAYEQYF
many,NA,TRBJ2-1,TRBV10-2,TGCGCCAGCAGCCGGGACGTTACCTACAATGAGCAGTTCTTC,CASSRDVTYNEQFF
NA,NA,TRBJ2-1,TRBV7-8,TGTGCCAGCAGCTTAACCGGGACATCGAGCTCCTACAATGAGCAGTTCTTC,CASSLTGTSSSYNEQFF
NA,NA,TRBJ2-1,TRBV5-1,TGCGCCAGCAGCGTGGAGGCGGGATACAATGAGCAGTTCTTC,CASSVEAGYNEQFF
NA,NA,TRBJ2-1,TRBV3-1,TGTGCCAGCACCTGTGGGGGGGCCGATGAGCAGTTCTTC,CASTCGGADEQFF
NA,NA,TRBJ2-7,TRBV21-1,TGTGCCAGCAGCAAAACTGGACAGGGGATCTTCTCCTACGAGCAGTACTTC,CASSKTGQGIFSYEQYF
NA,NA,TRBJ1-1,TRBV12-3/TRBV12-4,TGTGCCAGCAGCCTGACCGACACTGAAGCTTTCTTT,CASSLTDTEAFF
once,TRBD1,TRBJ2-1,TRBV5-1,TGCGCCAGCCAACAGGGGCAGGGTTACAATGAGCAGTTCTTC,CASQQGQGYNEQFF
NA,TRBD2,TRBJ2-1,TRBV7-2,TGTGCCAGCAGCTTCGGTCTAGCGGGGCACAATGAGCAGTTCTTC,CASSFGLAGHNEQFF
NA,TRBD2,TRBJ2-3,TRBV5-5,TGTGCCAGCAGGCTGGGGACTAGCGAGTGGACAGATACGCAGTATTTT,CASRLGTSEWTDTQYF
NA,NA,TRBJ1-4,TRBV27,TGTGCCAGCAGTTTAAAGGCAGCCGCTAATGAAAAACTGTTTTTT,CASSLKAAANEKLFF
NA,NA,TRBJ2-3,TRBV3-1,TGTGCCAGCAGCCTCGGATCATTTACAGATACGCAGTATTTT,CASSLGSFTDTQYF
NA,NA,TRBJ1-1,TRBV2,TGTGCCAGCAGTGAAGCCGGGGCTGAAGCTTTCTTT,CASSEAGAEAFF
once,NA,TRBJ2-4,TRBV5-5,TGTACCAGCAGCTTGGCAGGAAAAAACATTCAGTACTTC,CTSSLAGKNIQYF
NA,TRBD2,TRBJ2-1,TRBV7-2,TGTGCCAGCGGCGGGGGGGCCTACAATGAGCAGTTCTTC,CASGGGAYNEQFF
NA,NA,TRBJ1-1,TRBV20-1,TGCAGTGCTAGAGTCGTGAACACTGAAGCTTTCTTT,CSARVVNTEAFF
NA,NA,TRBJ2-7,TRBV21-1,TGTGCCAGCAGCAAGGCAGGGAGAGGCTACGAGCAGTACTTC,CASSKAGRGYEQYF
NA,NA,TRBJ2-1,TRBV6-6,TGTGCCAGCAGTTTGGGGGCAAGGGACAATGAGCAGTTCTTC,CASSLGARDNEQFF
NA,NA,TRBJ2-3,TRBV3-1,TGTGCCAGCAGCCAAGATAACGGGGATACGCAGTATTTT,CASSQDNGDTQYF
NA,TRBD1,TRBJ1-5,TRBV10-3,TGTGCCATCAGTGAGTTCGCTGGACAGGATGTCAATCAGCCCCAGCATTTT,CAISEFAGQDVNQPQHF
many,NA,TRBJ2-3,TRBV7-2,TGTGCCAGCAGCGATGCTCGGGCGCGGGGGCTCACAGATACGCAGTATTTT,CASSDARARGLTDTQYF
NA,TRBD2,TRBJ2-3,TRBV28,TGTGCCAGTTCCGGGGGGGGAGTGGGAGTCGCTGATACGCAGTATTTT,CASSGGGVGVADTQYF
NA,NA,TRBJ1-6,TRBV4-1,TGCGCCAGCAGCCAAGATAGTTTCGGGGGCGAAATCTTCCATAATTCACCCCTCCACTTT,CASSQDSFGGEIFHNSPLHF
NA,TRBD1,TRBJ1-2,TRBV25-1,TGTGCCAGCAGTGAAAGGGACAGGTGGAATGGCTACACCTTC,CASSERDRWNGYTF
NA,NA,TRBJ2-5,TRBV2,TGTGCCAGCAGAGCGACAAGGCACGGGGAGACCCAGTACTTC,CASRATRHGETQYF
NA,NA,TRBJ2-3,TRBV10-1,TGCGCCAGCAGTGAGTCGGGGGGGCCACATACGCAGTATTTT,CASSESGGPHTQYF
NA,NA,TRBJ2-7,TRBV6-1,TGTGCCAGCAGTCGACAGCAGCAAGAGACCCGGTACTTC,CASSRQQQETRYF
few,TRBD2,TRBJ2-3,TRBV5-4,TGTGCCAGCAGCTTGGACCTCGCGGGAGCAGATACGCAGTATTTT,CASSLDLAGADTQYF
NA,TRBD1,TRBJ1-5,TRBV28,TGTGCCAGCAGGGGTGACAGGGGTGGTCAGCCCCAGCATTTT,CASRGDRGGQPQHF
NA,NA,TRBJ1-1,TRBV20-1,TGCAGTGCTACTCCCGACATGGGGGTACACACTGAAGCTTTCTTT,CSATPDMGVHTEAFF
NA,TRBD1,TRBJ1-3,TRBV7-2,TGTGCCAGCAGCTTAATCACAGGGGGCGACTCTGGAAACACCATATATTTT,CASSLITGGDSGNTIYF
once,TRBD1,TRBJ1-2,TRBV7-2,TGTGCCAGCAGCTGGGACAGGGGGCCCTATGGCTACACCTTC,CASSWDRGPYGYTF
few,NA,TRBJ2-5,TRBV9,TGTGCCAGCAGCGTAGCAACTTGGGAAGAGACCCAGTACTTC,CASSVATWEETQYF
NA,TRBD2,TRBJ2-1,TRBV29-1,TGCAGCGTTAACCCGCGGGGGGGGAGAATCGATGAGCAGTTCTTC,CSVNPRGGRIDEQFF
NA,TRBD1,TRBJ1-2,TRBV29-1,TGCAGCGCTGGCCGGGACAGTTATGGCTACACCTTC,CSAGRDSYGYTF
few,TRBD2,TRBJ2-3,TRBV10-3,TGTGCCATCAGTGAGACTAGCGGACCTAGCACAGATACGCAGTATTTT,CAISETSGPSTDTQYF
NA,TRBD2,TRBJ2-1,TRBV28,TGTGCCAGCAGTTTATCGGGACTAGCGGGGAAGAATGAGCAGTTCTTC,CASSLSGLAGKNEQFF
NA,NA,TRBJ2-3,TRBV19,TGTGTCAGTAGTATAGATGGTGCTCGCACAGATACGCAGTATTTT,CVSSIDGARTDTQYF
few,TRBD1,TRBJ1-5,TRBV6-1,TGTGCCAGCAGCCGGACAGGGGTCAATCAGCCCCAGCATTTT,CASSRTGVNQPQHF
once,NA,TRBJ2-2,TRBV7-9,TGTGCCAGCAGCTTAGGATGGCAGGATGGCACCGGGGAGCTGTTTTTT,CASSLGWQDGTGELFF
NA,NA,TRBJ2-7,TRBV20-1,TGCAGTGCCGCGGGGGCCACCTACGAGCAGTACTTC,CSAAGATYEQYF
NA,NA,TRBJ2-5,TRBV11-2,TGTGCCAGCAGCTTAGGCGGGGGCAGGGGGCGCGTAGAGACCCAGTACTTC,CASSLGGGRGRVETQYF
NA,NA,TRBJ2-4,TRBV12-3/TRBV12-4,TGTGCCAGCAGCGGCCCCTCGTCGGACATTCAGTACTTC,CASSGPSSDIQYF
once,TRBD1,TRBJ1-2,TRBV6-5,TGTGCCAGCAGTTATTCCCTTCGGACAGGGTATGGCTACACCTTC,CASSYSLRTGYGYTF
NA,NA,TRBJ1-2,TRBV29-1,TGCAGCACCATGACAGGTGACCATGGCTACACCTTC,CSTMTGDHGYTF